The T cell receptor beta chain described here comes from a study of T cell responses to AZD1222 COVID-19 vaccine. Produced via immunoSEQ multiplex PCR; TCRdb's table is partial and in-frame only. The data hold 90,000 to 150,000 clones, with about 92% observed a single time. V shed 1 base and J shed 8 bases, with 14 bases lying between them. The CDR3 loop spans 14 amino acids. General study results and limits: Just five to seven AZD1222 recipients tested seropositive at baseline. Within unmutated variant regions lay the reported targets of nearly half of spike-specific TCRs.

Points on this clone: Its antigen is currently unknown.

This chain joins TRBV23-1 and TRBJ1-2; D is unclear. TRBV23-1 is designated an ORF whose function remains uncertain. The sequencing used peripheral blood, collected 28 days after the second AZD1222 dose. The TCR comes from an adult who received the AZD1222 COVID-19 vaccine. The CDR3 reads CASSQLPRVGGYTF. In DNA form, the CDR3 reads TGCGCCAGCAGTCAATTGCCTCGGGTAGGAGGCTACACCTTC.